This is a list of T cell receptor beta chains from one sample in a study of tumor-infiltrating lymphocytes in oesophageal squamous cell carcinoma. TCRdb itself ran the PCR reads through MiXCR, one entry per CDR3 protein. Of about 15,000 distinct CDR3 sequences detected, about 50% appear once; the ten largest clones hold less than 60%. Input material: blood. The source is a male donor with esophageal squamous cell carcinoma. Each CDR3 is given with its conserved first and last residue. The D gene is left open where the match is weak. Rows may omit the clone size; those that give it use once, few, many or a size class.

>.|TRBJ2-4|few|TRBV27
CASSLQGSGNIQYF
TGTGCCAGCAGTTTACAGGGATCTGGGAACATTCAGTACTTC
>.|TRBJ2-1|.|TRBV7-3
CASSPQGGKQFF
TGTGCCAGCAGCCCCCAGGGGGGTAAGCAGTTCTTC
>TRBD2|TRBJ2-3|few|TRBV13
CASSSRSGSRSTDTQYF
TGTGCCAGCAGCTCACGTAGCGGGAGCCGAAGCACAGATACGCAGTATTTT
>TRBD1|TRBJ2-5|.|TRBV6-1
CASSLDRGDRETQYF
TGTGCCAGCAGTCTCGACAGGGGGGATAGGGAGACCCAGTACTTC
>.|TRBJ1-5|few|TRBV28
CASSSNRVDTPQHF
TGTGCCAGCAGTTCGAACAGGGTCGATACTCCCCAGCATTTT
>TRBD1|TRBJ1-2|.|TRBV20-1
CSAREGDRVTYGYTF
TGCAGTGCTAGAGAGGGGGACAGGGTGACCTATGGCTACACCTTC
>TRBD1|TRBJ2-1|large|TRBV7-3
CASSLNLDRGSDEQFF
TGTGCCAGCAGCTTAAATCTGGACAGGGGCTCCGATGAGCAGTTCTTC
>TRBD2|TRBJ2-7|many|TRBV11-3
CASSLALAGGEQYF
TGTGCCAGCAGCTTAGCCCTAGCGGGAGGCGAGCAGTACTTC
>TRBD2|TRBJ2-1|once|TRBV7-3
CASSPNGREVNEQFF
TGTGCCAGCAGCCCCAACGGGCGGGAGGTCAATGAGCAGTTCTTC
>TRBD2|TRBJ2-1|.|TRBV7-2
CASRRTSGINEQFF
TGTGCCAGCAGACGGACTAGCGGGATCAATGAGCAGTTCTTC
>TRBD2|TRBJ2-7|.|TRBV5-8
CASRGLLAGSTEQYF
TGTGCCAGCAGAGGGCTTCTAGCGGGAAGCACTGAGCAGTACTTC
>.|TRBJ2-4|few|TRBV7-2
CASSLRSGAPGTLGIQYF
TGTGCCAGCAGCTTAAGGTCGGGAGCCCCAGGGACACTGGGCATTCAGTACTTC
>TRBD2|TRBJ2-7|many|TRBV19
CASSTPGLAHEQYF
TGTGCCAGTAGTACTCCTGGACTAGCCCACGAGCAGTACTTC
>TRBD2|TRBJ2-7|medium-sized|TRBV6-1
CASLRSGRVYEQYF
TGTGCCAGCTTGCGAAGCGGGAGGGTCTACGAGCAGTACTTC
>.|TRBJ2-1|few|TRBV12-3/TRBV12-4
CASSLRAGTHNEQFF
TGTGCCAGCAGTTTACGCGCAGGAACACACAATGAGCAGTTCTTC
>.|TRBJ2-1|.|TRBV7-2
CASSLSLERRHEQFF
TGTGCCAGCAGCTTATCACTAGAGCGGCGGCATGAGCAGTTCTTC
>.|TRBJ2-7|.|TRBV25-1
CASSESEGKGYEQYF
TGTGCCAGCAGTGAGTCCGAGGGGAAAGGGTACGAGCAGTACTTC
>TRBD1|TRBJ2-1|medium-sized|TRBV6-1
CASSPGQGVYNEQFF
TGTGCCAGCAGCCCGGGACAGGGGGTCTACAATGAGCAGTTCTTC
>.|TRBJ2-1|few|TRBV7-6
CASSRGVDEQFF
TGTGCCAGCAGCAGGGGGGTCGATGAGCAGTTCTTC
>.|TRBJ2-4|.|TRBV7-3
CASSPPGGRKNIQYF
TGTGCCAGCAGCCCACCCGGGGGACGCAAAAACATTCAGTACTTC
>.|TRBJ2-7|few|TRBV7-3
CASSVWDGAQQYF
TGTGCCAGCAGCGTATGGGACGGAGCCCAGCAGTACTTC
>TRBD2|TRBJ2-7|many|TRBV4-1
CASSQDRRETGQYF
TGCGCCAGCAGCCAAGATCGGCGGGAGACTGGGCAGTACTTC
>.|TRBJ1-3|.|TRBV27
CASKSQFSGNTIYF
TGTGCCAGCAAATCCCAGTTTTCTGGAAACACCATATATTTT
>.|TRBJ2-1|many|TRBV24-1
CATSEGSARSHNEQFF
TGTGCCACCAGTGAGGGATCTGCCCGATCCCACAATGAGCAGTTCTTC
>.|TRBJ2-7|.|TRBV27
CASSLLGAGIGEQYF
TGTGCCAGCAGTTTGCTGGGGGCGGGAATAGGTGAGCAGTACTTC
>.|TRBJ1-1|.|TRBV7-6
CASSLTGELYF
TGTGCCAGCAGCTTGACCGGGGAGCTGTATTTT
>.|TRBJ1-1|many|TRBV10-3
CAARFEGVTEAFF
TGTGCCGCGAGGTTTGAGGGGGTCACTGAAGCTTTCTTT
>.|TRBJ1-5|many|TRBV28
CASMSGAGDQPQHF
TGTGCCAGCATGAGTGGCGCGGGGGATCAGCCCCAGCATTTT
>.|TRBJ2-3|.|TRBV4-1
CDSSLSEGTQYF
TGCGACAGCAGCCTATCGGAGGGGACCCAGTATTTT
>.|TRBJ2-7|many|TRBV7-3
CASSIRGSYNEQYF
TGTGCCAGCTCCATCAGGGGCTCCTACAATGAGCAGTACTTC
>.|TRBJ2-1|few|TRBV10-1
CASSDGVMEQFF
TGCGCCAGCAGCGATGGGGTAATGGAGCAGTTCTTC
>TRBD2|TRBJ2-2|many|TRBV12-3/TRBV12-4
CASSLAGGRDYTGELFF
TGTGCCAGCAGCTTGGCGGGGGGCCGAGATTACACCGGGGAGCTGTTTTTT
>TRBD1|TRBJ2-7|many|TRBV11-2
CASSSGQGHYEQYF
TGTGCCAGCAGCTCCGGACAGGGGCACTACGAGCAGTACTTC
>.|TRBJ2-7|.|TRBV19
CASNRGGGPYEQYF
TGTGCCAGCAACCGGGGTGGAGGTCCCTACGAGCAGTACTTC
>.|TRBJ2-7|many|TRBV6-1
CASWGGRHPYEQYF
TGTGCCAGCTGGGGCGGGCGCCACCCCTACGAGCAGTACTTC
>.|TRBJ2-7|.|TRBV7-8
CASRPTQGLYEQYF
TGTGCCAGCAGGCCAACACAGGGACTCTACGAGCAGTACTTC
>.|TRBJ2-1|once|TRBV28
CASSLGGSSYNEQFF
TGTGCCAGCAGTTTAGGCGGTAGCTCCTACAATGAGCAGTTCTTC
>.|TRBJ1-2|.|TRBV6-2/TRBV6-3
CASNKDTFNYGYTF
TGTGCCAGCAACAAGGACACATTTAACTATGGCTACACCTTC
>.|TRBJ2-5|many|TRBV10-3
CAISEAGSQETQYF
TGTGCCATCAGTGAAGCTGGGAGCCAAGAGACCCAGTACTTC
>.|TRBJ2-1|.|TRBV7-2
CASSLERQAGEQFF
TGTGCCAGCAGCTTAGAGCGGCAGGCCGGTGAGCAGTTCTTC
>TRBD2|TRBJ2-1|.|TRBV6-1
CASSKGLQSSYNEQFF
TGTGCCAGCAGTAAGGGACTACAGAGCTCCTACAATGAGCAGTTCTTC
>.|TRBJ1-4|.|TRBV7-6
CASSLKAFEEKLFF
TGTGCCAGCAGCCTAAAAGCGTTCGAGGAAAAACTGTTTTTT
>.|TRBJ2-5|.|TRBV28
CASSLVGANSPLHF
TGTGCCAGCAGTTTGGTAGGGGCTAATTCACCCCTCCACTTC
>TRBD2|TRBJ2-3|few|TRBV7-2
CASSPTTSGSADTQYF
TGTGCCAGCAGCCCCACAACTAGCGGGAGTGCAGATACGCAGTATTTT
>TRBD1|TRBJ2-3|many|TRBV18
CASSRDRGTDTQYF
TGTGCCAGCTCACGGGACAGGGGGACAGATACGCAGTATTTT
>TRBD2|TRBJ2-3|.|TRBV18
CASSPATGGLKDTQYF
TGTGCCAGCTCACCAGCTACGGGGGGGCTAAAAGATACGCAGTATTTT
>.|TRBJ2-1|.|TRBV7-6
CASSTDFYNEQFF
TGTGCTAGCAGCACAGACTTTTACAATGAGCAGTTCTTC
>.|TRBJ2-6|.|TRBV7-3
CASSDILSGANVLTF
TGTGCCAGCAGCGATATACTTTCTGGGGCCAACGTCCTGACTTTC
>.|TRBJ2-5|.|TRBV7-8
CASSQGPMSSETQYF
TGTGCCAGCAGCCAAGGACCGATGAGTAGCGAGACCCAGTACTTC
>TRBD1|TRBJ1-4|.|TRBV5-5
CASSPQGAQDEKLFF
TGTGCCAGCAGCCCCCAGGGGGCTCAGGATGAAAAACTGTTTTTT
>TRBD2|TRBJ2-3|large|TRBV7-3
CASSLTAGEIDTQYF
TGTGCCAGCAGCTTAACAGCGGGAGAGATAGATACGCAGTATTTT
>TRBD1|TRBJ2-7|.|TRBV5-3
CASSLGRGLSYEQYF
TGTGCCAGCAGCTTGGGCAGGGGGCTCTCCTACGAGCAGTACTTC